The 20 T cell receptor beta chains in this list originate from one sample, sequenced in a study of Ad26.COV2.S vaccination and SARS-CoV-2 variants (dated by TCRdb to the early 2020s). Reading the label with the study, this specimen's treatment or condition is: around 19 received Ad26.COV2.S at low or high dose, single or two shots; 5 received placebo; per-sample allocation not given. For vaccine and placebo recipients, repertoires were sequenced using samples collected on day 63 after the first injection. Library creation used the immunoSEQ multiplex PCR assay. Drawn from immuneACCESS, this table holds only the in-frame rearrangements with V and J called that TCRdb kept. Clones are partly lost; checked studies trace under half to an unresolved V gene and leave the rest unexplained. The sample includes about 450,000 clones, with 85% to 90% observed a single time. The ten largest clones add up to 2.5% to 3% of the sample.

Material: peripheral blood, obtained in a trial of Ad26.COV2.S vaccine versus placebo. These receptors were collected from a person aged 18 to 65 who received the Ad26.COV2.S COVID-19 vaccine or a placebo.

This CDR3 reads CASSYNSNQPQHF. In nucleotides, the CDR3 is TGTGCCAGCAGTTATAATAGCAATCAGCCCCAGCATTTT. J is TRBJ1-5 and V is TRBV28; D is unclear. Looked up from germline, CDR1 is MDHEN and CDR2 is SYDVKM. This CDR3 region has 13 residues. The V end lost 4 bases, the J end lost 0 bases, and 4 bases lay between the germline ends.

The chain joins TRBV15 to TRBJ2-7, with TRBD2 identical over 7 bases. The CDR3 consists of 16 residues. The junction had 14 bases not matched to a gene; V was cut back by 3 bases and J by 6 bases. Germline V gene data show CDR1 as LNHNV and CDR2 as YYDKDF (reference sequence). The CDR3 DNA sequence: TGTGCCACCAGCAGGCGTAGCGGGTCTTCAGTGGGCGAGCAGTACTTC. It is translated as CATSRRSGSSVGEQYF.

The chain employs TRBV6-1 and TRBJ2-7; the D is unclear. In germline, CDR1 is MNHNS, CDR2 SASEGT. V lost 3 bases and J lost 2, with 8 bases in between. This CDR3 spans 13 amino acids. The CDR3 bases are TGTGCCAGCAGTGAGGGGTTCGCCTACGAGCAGTACGTC. This gives the protein CASSEGFAYEQYV.

V and J are TRBV18 and TRBJ2-2; perhaps TRBD2 as D (5 bases). The CDR3 has 16 amino acids. Looked up from germline, CDR1 is KGHSH and CDR2 is LQKENI. V was trimmed by 0 bases and J by 6 bases, leaving 14 bases between them. For the CDR3, the DNA is TGTGCCAGCTCACCACCGGGTAGCGCCCAATCCGGGGAGCTGTTTTTT. This encodes CASSPPGSAQSGELFF.

The chain links TRBV9 to TRBJ1-2; D unresolved. This CDR3 is 14 amino acids long. V lost 0 bases to trimming and J lost 1 base, with 7 bases between them. Germline V gene sequence: CDR1 SGDLS, CDR2 YYNGEE. The CDR3 sequence: CASSVGPINYGYTF. For the CDR3, the DNA is TGTGCCAGCAGCGTAGGACCAATTAACTATGGCTACACCTTC.

The chain employs TRBV19 and TRBJ1-5; tentative D call: TRBD1 (5 bases). V was clipped by 3 bases and J by 6 bases, with 18 bases between them. Germline CDR1 LNHDA, CDR2 SQIVND (reference sequence). The CDR3 runs to 16 residues. The CDR3 protein is CASSIPFGARGQPQHF. The CDR3 DNA reads TGTGCCAGTAGTATCCCCTTTGGGGCGCGCGGTCAGCCCCAGCATTTT.

V and J are TRBV4-1 and TRBJ1-5; 8 nucleotides line up with TRBD1. Germline V gene lookup returns CDR1 MGHRA and CDR2 YSYEKL. The junction had 4 bases not matched to a gene; V was cut back by 0 bases and J by 3 bases. The CDR3 has 16 residues. CDR3 residues: CASSQEGDRTNQPQHF. For the CDR3, the DNA is TGCGCCAGCAGCCAAGAGGGGGACAGGACCAATCAGCCCCAGCATTTT.

CDR3 DNA sequence: TGTGCCAGCAGTTTACGAGGGACTTCACCCCTCCACTTT. It translates to CASSLRGTSPLHF. The rearrangement uses TRBV12-3 or TRBV12-4 and TRBJ1-6; possible D gene TRBD1, 5 bases. This CDR3 comprises 13 residues. Trimming left V 2 bases short and J 9 bases short, with 8 bases between.

The chain joins TRBV6-5 to TRBJ1-4, with D possibly TRBD1 on 6 matching bases. Trimming removed 6 bases at V and 8 bases at J, with 16 bases between. The germline V gene has CDR1 MNHEY and CDR2 SVGAGI. CDR3 length equals 14 residues. The CDR3 reads CASRSRMGAEKLFF. The CDR3 nucleotides read TGTGCCAGCAGAAGTAGGATGGGGGCGGAAAAACTGTTTTTT.

This chain uses TRBV20-1 with TRBJ1-2; D ambiguous. CDR3 length: 11 amino acids. From germline, CDR1 is DFQATT and CDR2 SNEGSKA (reference sequence). The V gene lost 3 bases and the J gene lost 1 base, with 3 bases spanning the gap. The CDR3 region is CSASYNYGYTF. Written as DNA, the CDR3 is TGCAGTGCTAGTTATAACTATGGCTACACCTTC.

The genes are TRBV4-1 and TRBJ1-5, with D possibly being TRBD1 (5 bases). V gave up 3 bases and J gave up 4 bases, with 13 bases separating them. The germline V gene has CDR1 MGHRA and CDR2 YSYEKL. This CDR3 spans 15 amino acids. This CDR3 reads CASSQKETENQPQHF. Written as DNA, the CDR3 is TGCGCCAGCAGCCAGAAGGAGACAGAGAATCAGCCCCAGCATTTT.

The gene calls are TRBV13 and TRBJ2-1, with D possibly being TRBD2 (6 bases). CDR3 length equals 12 residues. Germline V CDR1 and CDR2: PRHDT, FYEKMQ (reference sequence). Trimming shortened V by 7 bases and J by 5 bases, and 9 bases separated the two germline ends. The CDR3 bases are TGTGCCAGCACCTGGGGGGACAATGAGCAGTTCTTC. Residues: CASTWGDNEQFF.

The chain links TRBV5-6 to TRBJ1-2; tentatively, D is TRBD1 (5 bases). Trimming pared 0 bases from V and 7 bases from J, leaving 10 bases between. Germline values: CDR1 SGHDT, CDR2 YYEEEE. The CDR3 length is 13 residues. The CDR3 here is CASSLASGVGYTF. CDR3 nucleotide sequence: TGTGCCAGCAGCTTGGCGTCGGGGGTTGGCTACACCTTC.

The chain is built from TRBV4-1 and TRBJ1-1; D unresolved. Per the germline V gene, CDR1 is MGHRA and CDR2 is YSYEKL. Deletions cut 7 bases from V and 2 bases from J, with 14 bases between. The CDR3 is 14 amino acids. The CDR3 nucleotides are TGCGCCAGCACCAAGACCGATCTCAACACTGAAGCTTTCTTT. As protein: CASTKTDLNTEAFF.

The rearrangement joins TRBV5-1 to TRBJ1-1; D not resolved. V lost 1 base, J lost 10 bases, and 14 bases lay in between. The CDR3 loop spans 13 amino acids. Germline values: CDR1 SGHRS, CDR2 YFSETQ. CDR3 nucleotides: TGCGCCAGCAGCTTGTTGGGCCTTAGTAGAGCTTTCTTT. Protein sequence: CASSLLGLSRAFF.

V usage is TRBV18 and J usage is TRBJ2-7; TRBD1 aligns across 9 bases. The CDR3 contains 13 residues. The V gene end was trimmed by 3 bases and the J gene end by 3 bases; junction bases not matched to a gene: 0. Germline CDR1 is KGHSH and CDR2 is LQKENI. CDR3 residues: CASSPTGGYEQYF. The CDR3 nucleotides read TGTGCCAGCTCACCGACAGGGGGCTACGAGCAGTACTTC.

This chain uses TRBV6-1 with TRBJ2-2; D gene uncertain. CDR1 and CDR2 (germline): MNHNS, SASEGT. The CDR3 runs 14 residues. Trimming took 3 bases from V and 7 from J, leaving 12 bases between them. The chain's CDR3 is CASSEVLGFGELFF. In DNA, the CDR3 is TGTGCCAGCAGTGAGGTATTAGGTTTCGGGGAGCTGTTTTTT.

The chain couples TRBV4-3 to TRBJ2-6; 9 positions match TRBD1. Germline V CDR1 and CDR2: LGHNA, YSLEER. Losses at the gene ends were 4 bases for V and 0 bases for J; bases not matched to a gene: 7. The CDR3 spans 18 residues. The DNA of the CDR3 is TGCGCCAGCAGCCGGGTGACAGGGGGTCGCTCTGGGGCCAACGTCCTGACTTTC. Its translation: CASSRVTGGRSGANVLTF.

A few counts support this clone. V and J are TRBV7-9 and TRBJ1-5; 7 bases agree with TRBD1. Trimming cost V 5 bases and J 4 bases; bases outside gene matches: 5. CDR1 SEHNR and CDR2 FQNEAQ come from the germline V gene (reference sequence). The CDR3 extends over 14 amino acids. In nucleotides, the CDR3 is TGTGCCAGCAGCCGACAGGGAGAGAATCAGCCCCAGCATTTT. Residues: CASSRQGENQPQHF.

CDR3 sequence reads: CASSIDLWTVGNQPQHF. The CDR3 nucleotides are TGTGCCAGTAGTATAGATCTCTGGACAGTTGGCAATCAGCCCCAGCATTTT. The V call is TRBV19, the J call TRBJ1-5, with D possibly TRBD1 on 6 matching bases. CDR1 and CDR2 (germline): LNHDA, SQIVND (reference sequence). The CDR3 is made up of 17 amino acids. Trimming pared 0 bases from V and 2 bases from J, leaving 14 bases between.